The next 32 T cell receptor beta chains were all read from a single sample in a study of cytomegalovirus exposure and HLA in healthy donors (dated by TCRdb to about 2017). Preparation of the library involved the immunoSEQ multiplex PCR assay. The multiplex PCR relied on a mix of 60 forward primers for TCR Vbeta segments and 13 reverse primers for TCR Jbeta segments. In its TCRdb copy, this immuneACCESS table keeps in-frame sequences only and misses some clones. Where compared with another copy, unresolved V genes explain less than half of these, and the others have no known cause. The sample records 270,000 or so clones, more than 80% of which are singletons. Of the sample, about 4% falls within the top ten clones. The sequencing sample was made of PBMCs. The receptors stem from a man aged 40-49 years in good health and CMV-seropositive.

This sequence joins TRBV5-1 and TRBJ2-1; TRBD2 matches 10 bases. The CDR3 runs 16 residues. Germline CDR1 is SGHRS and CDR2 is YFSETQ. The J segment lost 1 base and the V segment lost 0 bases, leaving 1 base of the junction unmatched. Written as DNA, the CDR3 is TGCGCCAGCAGCTTGGCTAGCGGGAGTTCCTACAATGAGCAGTTCTTC. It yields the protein CASSLASGSSYNEQFF.

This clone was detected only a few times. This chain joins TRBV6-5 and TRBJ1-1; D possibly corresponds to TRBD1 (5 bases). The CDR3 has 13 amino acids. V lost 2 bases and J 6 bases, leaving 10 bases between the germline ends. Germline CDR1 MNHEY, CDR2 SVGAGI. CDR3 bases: TGTGCCAGCAGTTACCAGGGTGGGCCTGAAGCTTTCTTT. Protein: CASSYQGGPEAFF.

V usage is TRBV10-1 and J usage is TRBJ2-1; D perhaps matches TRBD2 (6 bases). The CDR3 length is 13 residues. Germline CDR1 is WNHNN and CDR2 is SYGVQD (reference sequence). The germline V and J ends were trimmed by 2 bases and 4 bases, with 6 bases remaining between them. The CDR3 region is CASSEAGYNEQFF. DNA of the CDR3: TGCGCCAGCAGTGAGGCGGGATACAATGAGCAGTTCTTC.

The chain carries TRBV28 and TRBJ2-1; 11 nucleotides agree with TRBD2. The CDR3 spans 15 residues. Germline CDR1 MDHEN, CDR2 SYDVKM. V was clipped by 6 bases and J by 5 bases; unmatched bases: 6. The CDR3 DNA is TGTGCCAGCAGCCCCCGACTAGCGGGAAACAATGAGCAGTTCTTC. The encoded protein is CASSPRLAGNNEQFF.

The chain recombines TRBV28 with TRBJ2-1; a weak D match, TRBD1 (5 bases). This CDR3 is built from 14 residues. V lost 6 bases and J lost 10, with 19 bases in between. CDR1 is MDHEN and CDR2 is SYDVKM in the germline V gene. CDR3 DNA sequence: TGTGCCAGCAGCCTGGACATCCCCCGCCGGGAGCAGTTCTTC. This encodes CASSLDIPRREQFF. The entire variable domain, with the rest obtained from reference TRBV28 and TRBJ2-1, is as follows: DVKVTQSSRYLVKRTGEKVFLECVQDMDHENMFWYRQDPGLGLRLIYFSYDVKMKEKGDIPEGYSVSREKKERFSLILESASTNQTSMYLCASSLDIPRREQFFGPGTRLTVL.

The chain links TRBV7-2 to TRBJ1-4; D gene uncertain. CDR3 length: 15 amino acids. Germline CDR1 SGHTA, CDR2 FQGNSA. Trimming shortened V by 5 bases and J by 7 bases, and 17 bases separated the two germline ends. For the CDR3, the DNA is TGTGCCAGCAGCCCCACCCCCATCCTAGGTGAAAAACTGTTTTTT. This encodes CASSPTPILGEKLFF. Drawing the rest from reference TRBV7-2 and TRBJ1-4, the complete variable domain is GAGVSQSPSNKVTEKGKDVELRCDPISGHTALYWYRQSLGQGLEFLIYFQGNSAPDKSGLPSDRFSAERTGGSVSTLTIQRTQQEDSAVYLCASSPTPILGEKLFFGSGTQLSVL.

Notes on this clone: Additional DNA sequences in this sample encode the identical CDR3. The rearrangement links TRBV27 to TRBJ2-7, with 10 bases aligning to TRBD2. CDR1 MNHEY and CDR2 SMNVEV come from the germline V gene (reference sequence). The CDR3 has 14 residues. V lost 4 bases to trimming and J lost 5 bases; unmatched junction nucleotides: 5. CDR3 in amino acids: CASSSRLAGDEQYF. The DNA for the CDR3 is TGTGCCAGCAGTTCAAGACTAGCGGGCGACGAGCAGTACTTC.

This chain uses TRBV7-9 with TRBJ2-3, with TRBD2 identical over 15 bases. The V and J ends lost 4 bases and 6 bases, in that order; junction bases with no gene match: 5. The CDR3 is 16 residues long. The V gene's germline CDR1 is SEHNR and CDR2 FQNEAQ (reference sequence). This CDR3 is CASSWGLAGGTDTQYF. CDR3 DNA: TGTGCCAGCAGCTGGGGACTAGCGGGAGGAACGGATACGCAGTATTTT.

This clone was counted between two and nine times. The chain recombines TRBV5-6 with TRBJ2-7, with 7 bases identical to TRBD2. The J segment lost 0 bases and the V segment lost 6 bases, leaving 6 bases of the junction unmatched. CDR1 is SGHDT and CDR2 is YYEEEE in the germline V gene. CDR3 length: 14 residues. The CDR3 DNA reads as TGTGCCAGCACCTCCTGGGGGGGCTCCTACGAGCAGTACTTC. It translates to CASTSWGGSYEQYF. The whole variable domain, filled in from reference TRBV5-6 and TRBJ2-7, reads DAGVTQSPTHLIKTRGQQVTLRCSPKSGHDTVSWYQQALGQGPQFIFQYYEEEERQRGNFPDRFSGHQFPNYSSELNVNALLLGDSALYLCASTSWGGSYEQYFGPGTRLTVT.

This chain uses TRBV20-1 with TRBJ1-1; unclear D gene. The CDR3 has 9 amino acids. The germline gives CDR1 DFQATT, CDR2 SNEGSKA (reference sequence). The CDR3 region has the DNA TGCAATCCGGGGTCTGAAGCTTTCTTT. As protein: CNPGSEAFF.

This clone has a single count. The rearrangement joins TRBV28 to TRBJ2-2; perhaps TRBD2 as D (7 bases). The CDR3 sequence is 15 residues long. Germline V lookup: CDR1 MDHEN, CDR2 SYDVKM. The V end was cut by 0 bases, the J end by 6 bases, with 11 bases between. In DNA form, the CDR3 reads TGTGCCAGCAGTTTATGGGGGGGGCGCCCCGGGGAGCTGTTTTTT. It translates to CASSLWGGRPGELFF.

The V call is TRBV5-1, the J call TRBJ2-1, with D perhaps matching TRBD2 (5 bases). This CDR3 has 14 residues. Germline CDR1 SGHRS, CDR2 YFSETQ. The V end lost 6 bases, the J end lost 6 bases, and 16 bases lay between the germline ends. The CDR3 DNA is TGCGCCAGCAAGGGAGCGGCAGAATTCAATGAGCAGTTCTTC. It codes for CASKGAAEFNEQFF.

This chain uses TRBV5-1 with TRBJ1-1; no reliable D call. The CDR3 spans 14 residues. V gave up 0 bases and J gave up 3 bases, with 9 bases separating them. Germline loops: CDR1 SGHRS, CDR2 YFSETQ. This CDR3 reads CASSLVAGDTEAFF. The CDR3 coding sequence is TGCGCCAGCAGCTTGGTCGCGGGCGACACTGAAGCTTTCTTT.

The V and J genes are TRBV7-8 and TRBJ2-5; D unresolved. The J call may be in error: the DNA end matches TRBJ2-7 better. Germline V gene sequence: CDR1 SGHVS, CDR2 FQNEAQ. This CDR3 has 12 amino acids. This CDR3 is CASSSVSYEQYF. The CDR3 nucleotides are TGTGCCAGCAGCTCCGTTTCCTACGAGCAGTACTTC.

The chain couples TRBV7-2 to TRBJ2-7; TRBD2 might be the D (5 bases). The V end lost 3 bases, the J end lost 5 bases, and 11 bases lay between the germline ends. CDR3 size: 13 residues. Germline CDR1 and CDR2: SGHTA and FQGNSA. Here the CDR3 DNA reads TGTGCCAGCAGCTTCCAGCGGAGCCACGAGCAGTACTTC. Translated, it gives CASSFQRSHEQYF.

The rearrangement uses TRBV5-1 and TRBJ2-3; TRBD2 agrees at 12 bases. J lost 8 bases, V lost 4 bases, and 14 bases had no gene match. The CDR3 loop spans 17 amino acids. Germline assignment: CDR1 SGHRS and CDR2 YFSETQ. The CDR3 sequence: CASSITGTSGSKGTQYF. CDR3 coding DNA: TGCGCCAGCAGCATCACCGGGACTAGCGGGTCCAAGGGTACGCAGTATTTT.

The CDR3 coding sequence is TGTGCCAGCAGTTTATTGGGGGCCGGGAACATTCAGTACTTC. Encoded protein: CASSLLGAGNIQYF. J is TRBJ2-4 and V is TRBV28, with D tentatively TRBD1 (6 bases). Germline V CDR1 and CDR2: MDHEN, SYDVKM. The CDR3 is 14 residues long. V dropped 1 base and J dropped 7 bases, with 11 bases sitting between them.

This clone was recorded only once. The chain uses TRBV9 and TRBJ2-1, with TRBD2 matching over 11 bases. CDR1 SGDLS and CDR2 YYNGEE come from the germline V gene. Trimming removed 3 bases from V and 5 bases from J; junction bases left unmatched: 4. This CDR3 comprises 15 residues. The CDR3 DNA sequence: TGTGCCAGCAGCGCACTAGCGGGAGATAACAATGAGCAGTTCTTC. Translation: CASSALAGDNNEQFF.

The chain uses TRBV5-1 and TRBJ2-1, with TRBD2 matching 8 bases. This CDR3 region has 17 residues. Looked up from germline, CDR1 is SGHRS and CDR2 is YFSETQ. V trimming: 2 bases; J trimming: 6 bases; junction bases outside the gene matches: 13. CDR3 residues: CASSFGLLAGGPNEQFF. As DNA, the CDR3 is TGCGCCAGCAGCTTTGGGTTGTTGGCGGGAGGCCCCAATGAGCAGTTCTTC.

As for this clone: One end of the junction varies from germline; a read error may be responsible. The CDR3 protein is CASSQKTSGSYNKQFF. CDR3 bases: TGCGCCAGCAGCCAAAAAACTAGCGGATCCTACAATAAGCAGTTCTTC. V and J are TRBV4-1 and TRBJ2-1; 8 bases line up with TRBD2. Germline V lookup: CDR1 MGHRA, CDR2 YSYEKL. The CDR3 length is 16 residues.

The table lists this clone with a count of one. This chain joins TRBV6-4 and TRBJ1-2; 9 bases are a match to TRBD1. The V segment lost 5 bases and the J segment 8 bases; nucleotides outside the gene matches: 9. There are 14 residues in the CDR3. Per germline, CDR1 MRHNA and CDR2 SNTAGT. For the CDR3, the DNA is TGTGCCAGCAGTCCCCAAGGGGACAGGGAAGGCTACACCTTC. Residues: CASSPQGDREGYTF.

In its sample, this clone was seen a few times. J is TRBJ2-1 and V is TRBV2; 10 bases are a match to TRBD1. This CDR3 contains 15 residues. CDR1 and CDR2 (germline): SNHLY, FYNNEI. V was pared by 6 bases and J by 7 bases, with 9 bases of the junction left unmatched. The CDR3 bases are TGTGCCAGCAGGCCGACAGGGGGCGCTCGGAATGAGCAGTTCTTC. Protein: CASRPTGGARNEQFF.

The CDR3: CASSTDANRNSGNTIYF. DNA for the CDR3: TGTGCCAGCAGCACAGACGCTAACAGAAACTCTGGAAACACCATATATTTT. This chain connects TRBV7-2 to TRBJ1-3; D not certain. Between the trimmed V and J ends, which lost 5 bases and 0 bases, there was a span of 17 bases. Germline V lookup: CDR1 SGHTA, CDR2 FQGNSA. The CDR3 extends over 17 amino acids.

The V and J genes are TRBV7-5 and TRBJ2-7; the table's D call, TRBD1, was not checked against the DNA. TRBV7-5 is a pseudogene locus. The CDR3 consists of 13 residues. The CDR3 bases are TGTGCCAGAAGGACAGGGCGGTCCTGGGAGCAGTACTTC. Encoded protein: CARRTGRSWEQYF.

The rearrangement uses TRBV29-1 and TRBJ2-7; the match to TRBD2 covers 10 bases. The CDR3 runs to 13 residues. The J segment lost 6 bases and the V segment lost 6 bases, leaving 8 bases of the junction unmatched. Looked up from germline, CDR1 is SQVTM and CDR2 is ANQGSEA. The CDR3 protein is CSVGEEREGEQYF. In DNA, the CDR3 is TGCAGCGTGGGGGAGGAGCGGGAGGGCGAGCAGTACTTC.

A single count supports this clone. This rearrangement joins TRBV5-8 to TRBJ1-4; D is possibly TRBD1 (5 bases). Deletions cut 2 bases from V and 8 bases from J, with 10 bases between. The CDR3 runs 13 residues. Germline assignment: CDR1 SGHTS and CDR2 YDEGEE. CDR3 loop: CASSFGDSEKLFF. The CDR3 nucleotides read TGTGCCAGCAGCTTCGGGGACTCGGAAAAACTGTTTTTT.

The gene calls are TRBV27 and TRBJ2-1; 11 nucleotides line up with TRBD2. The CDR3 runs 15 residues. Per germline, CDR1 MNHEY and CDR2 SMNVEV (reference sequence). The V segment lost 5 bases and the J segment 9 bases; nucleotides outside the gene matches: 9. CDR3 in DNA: TGTGCCAGCAGTCCCCTCACTAGCGGGAGTGGTGAGCAGTTCTTC. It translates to CASSPLTSGSGEQFF.

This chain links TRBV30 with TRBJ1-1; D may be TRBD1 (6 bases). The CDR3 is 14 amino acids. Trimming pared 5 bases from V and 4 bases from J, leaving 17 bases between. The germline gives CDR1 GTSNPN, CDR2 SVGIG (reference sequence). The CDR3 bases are TGTGCCTGGTCCCTCGGGGGGCGCGTCACTGAAGCTTTCTTT. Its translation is CAWSLGGRVTEAFF.

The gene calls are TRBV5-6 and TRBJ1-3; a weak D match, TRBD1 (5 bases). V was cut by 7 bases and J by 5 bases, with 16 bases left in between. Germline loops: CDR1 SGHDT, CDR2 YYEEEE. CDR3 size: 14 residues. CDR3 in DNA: TGTGCCAGCGGAGTCGGGACTGTAAGAAACACCATATATTTT. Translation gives CASGVGTVRNTIYF.

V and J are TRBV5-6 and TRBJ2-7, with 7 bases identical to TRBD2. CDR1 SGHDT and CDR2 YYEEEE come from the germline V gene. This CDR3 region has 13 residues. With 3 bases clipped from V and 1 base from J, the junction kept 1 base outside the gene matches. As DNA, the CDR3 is TGTGCCAGCAGCTCAGCGGGGTCCTACGAGCAGTACTTC. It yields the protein CASSSAGSYEQYF.

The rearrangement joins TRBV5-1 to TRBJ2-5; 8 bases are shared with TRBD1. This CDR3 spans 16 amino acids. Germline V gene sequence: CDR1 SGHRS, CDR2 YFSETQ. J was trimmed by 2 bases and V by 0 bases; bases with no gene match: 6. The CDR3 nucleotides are TGCGCCAGCAGCTTGGAGGGGACAGGCCTACAAGAGACCCAGTACTTC. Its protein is CASSLEGTGLQETQYF.

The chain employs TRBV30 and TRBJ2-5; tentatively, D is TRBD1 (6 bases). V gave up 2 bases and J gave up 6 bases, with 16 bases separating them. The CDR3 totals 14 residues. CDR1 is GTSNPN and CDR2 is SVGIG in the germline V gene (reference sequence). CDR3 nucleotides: TGTGCCTGGAGTCAGGGGACCTCCTCTCAGACCCAGTACTTC. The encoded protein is CAWSQGTSSQTQYF.